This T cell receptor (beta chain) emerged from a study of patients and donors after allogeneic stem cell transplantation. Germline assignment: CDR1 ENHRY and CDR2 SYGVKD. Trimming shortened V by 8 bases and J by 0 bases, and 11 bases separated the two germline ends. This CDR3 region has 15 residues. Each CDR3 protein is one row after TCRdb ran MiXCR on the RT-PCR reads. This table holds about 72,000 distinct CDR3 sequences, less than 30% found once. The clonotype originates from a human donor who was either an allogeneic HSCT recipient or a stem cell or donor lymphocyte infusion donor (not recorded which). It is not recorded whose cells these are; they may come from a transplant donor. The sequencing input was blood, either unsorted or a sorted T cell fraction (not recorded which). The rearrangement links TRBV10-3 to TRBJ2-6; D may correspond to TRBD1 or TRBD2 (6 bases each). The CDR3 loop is CAIGGRTSGANVLTF. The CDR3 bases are TGTGCCATCGGGGGGCGGACCTCTGGGGCCAACGTCCTGACTTTC.